This is a list of T cell receptor beta chains from one sample in a study of beta chain features in type 1 diabetes. Generated by immunoSEQ multiplex PCR, the TCRdb table keeps only in-frame clones and is missing some. The sample contains 330,000 or so clones, around 19% of which appear only once. The specimen sequenced was naive CD4+ T cells from blood. The source of these receptors is a woman between 18 and 29 years old in good health. CDR3s include the opening cysteine and the closing phenylalanine or tryptophan. Each record gives: CDR3 length, V gene, CDR3 protein.

>15|TRBV5-6
CASSPGGTISYEQYF
>13|TRBV18
CASSPQHNQPQHF
>17|TRBV13
CASRQSQGGSLQETQYF
>18|TRBV5-4
CASSLGRGLAGEGETQYF
>14|TRBV4-1
CASSPPGKANVLTF
>21|TRBV5-1
CASSWGVLAGGNRLDYNEQFF
>11|TRBV30
CAWSHGYEQYF
>13|TRBV9
CASSDGQGDGYTF
>16|TRBV4-1
CASSQPTSGRRGEQYF
>15|TRBV18
CASSPLGGSNQPQHF
>14|TRBV5-1
CASSLGAGANEQYF
>14|TRBV18
CASSPGRGQETQYF
>13|TRBV7-2
CASSLGERETQYF
>12|TRBV25-1
CASSVGPYGYTF
>16|TRBV7-9
CASSFERGSMGETQYF
>15|TRBV7-3
CASSADRGPYNEQFF
>13|TRBV14
CASSLWAAGELFF
>16|TRBV11-2
CASSLLTGPRNTEAFF
>13|TRBV29-1
CSARTGGNTEAFF
>14|TRBV2
CASIGGSSYNEQFF
>14|TRBV11-2
CASSLALAKDTQYF
>14|TRBV6-6
CASSYSRGYYGYTF
>11|TRBV30
CAWSGDGELFF
>15|TRBV5-4
CASSLTSGDTDTQYF
>15|TRBV18
CASSPGTGGKYEQYF
>12|TRBV19
CASSAGSRGYTF
>14|TRBV7-9
CALLLTEETGELFF
>13|TRBV25-1
CASSQRDSYGYTF
>13|TRBV2
CASSEVGQADPSF
>14|TRBV30
CAWSETAMNTEAFF
>12|TRBV30
CAWSGGGETQYF